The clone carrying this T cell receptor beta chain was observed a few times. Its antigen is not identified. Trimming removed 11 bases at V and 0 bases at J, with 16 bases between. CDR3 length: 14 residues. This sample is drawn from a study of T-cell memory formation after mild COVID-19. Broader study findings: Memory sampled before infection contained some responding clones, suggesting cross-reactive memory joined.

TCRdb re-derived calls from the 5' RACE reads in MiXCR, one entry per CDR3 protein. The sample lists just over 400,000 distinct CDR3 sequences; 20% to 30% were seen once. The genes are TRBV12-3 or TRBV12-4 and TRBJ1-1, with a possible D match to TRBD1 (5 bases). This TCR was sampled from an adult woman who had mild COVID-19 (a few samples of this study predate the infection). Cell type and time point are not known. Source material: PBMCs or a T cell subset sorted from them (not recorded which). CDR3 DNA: TGTGCCTTCTCGGCAGGGAGGTTGAACACTGAAGCTTTCTTT. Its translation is CAFSAGRLNTEAFF.